This T cell receptor (beta chain) was captured by sequencing in a study of T cells after yellow fever vaccination. General study findings and limits: Subsequent to the booster, the majority of primary-vaccination clones reappeared (less than 97% CD4, 88% CD8). Contaminants from the bulk population, in the form of abundant clonotypes, could be found in FACS-sorted repertoires.

This clonotype was counted between two and nine times. Its antigen remains unidentified. One entry per CDR3 protein, called by TCRdb with MiXCR from the 5' RACE reads. Of some 340,000 distinct CDR3 sequences in the sample, around 10% were seen once. The V end was cut by 1 base, the J end by 6 bases, with 13 bases between. The germline V gene encodes CDR1 SEHNR and CDR2 FQNEAQ (reference sequence). This CDR3 is 14 amino acids long. The receptor was isolated from a man between 18 and 29 years old who received the YFV17D yellow fever vaccine. The sample was CD4+ T cells sorted from PBMCs, taken 45 days after the yellow fever booster vaccination. This chain links TRBV7-9 with TRBJ2-7; D is possibly TRBD1 or TRBD2 (5 bases each). This CDR3 reads CASSLVVGTTEQYF. CDR3 nucleotides: TGTGCCAGCAGCTTAGTCGTCGGGACGACCGAGCAGTACTTC.